The 18 T cell receptor beta chains below were found in one sample sequenced in a study of blood T cell repertoires in COVID-19. TCRdb's table, derived via immunoSEQ multiplex PCR, lists solely in-frame clones and lacks some. The table includes approximately 270,000 clones, approximately 90% detected once. Sequencing was performed on PBMCs or T cells enriched from blood (not recorded which). These receptors were collected from a man aged 40-55 years who had been exposed to COVID-19.

This clone appeared once. The genes are TRBV4-1 and TRBJ2-7; D may be TRBD2 (7 bases). CDR1 is MGHRA and CDR2 is YSYEKL in the germline V gene. The CDR3 runs 17 residues. V was shortened by 1 base and J by 0 bases, with 16 bases between the two germline ends. CDR3 residues: CASSQGKLADSSYEQYF. As DNA, the CDR3 is TGCGCCAGCAGCCAAGGGAAGCTAGCGGACAGCTCCTACGAGCAGTACTTC.

The chain has TRBV30 and TRBJ2-5; the D is unclear. Germline assignment: CDR1 GTSNPN and CDR2 SVGIG (reference sequence). The CDR3 runs 14 residues. The ends were cut back, 0 bases at V and 2 bases at J, with 10 bases in the middle. The CDR3 nucleotides read TGTGCCTGGAGTGTAATGGCTTCACAAGAGACCCAGTACTTC. As protein: CAWSVMASQETQYF.

The gene calls are TRBV29-1 and TRBJ1-1; possibly TRBD1 for D (5 bases). CDR3 length: 13 amino acids. V dropped 6 bases and J dropped 0 bases, with 11 bases sitting between them. Germline-derived CDR1 and CDR2 are SQVTM and ANQGSEA. CDR3 residues: CSVAGRLNTEAFF. In DNA form, the CDR3 reads TGCAGCGTGGCGGGACGGCTGAACACTGAAGCTTTCTTT.

This chain links TRBV19 with TRBJ2-7, with 8 bases that match TRBD1. The V and J ends lost 5 bases and 4 bases, in that order; junction bases with no gene match: 7. The CDR3 extends over 14 amino acids. Per germline, CDR1 LNHDA and CDR2 SQIVND (reference sequence). CDR3 coding DNA: TGTGCCAGTAGTCTCTCAGGGGGCAGGTACGAGCAGTACTTC. It specifies CASSLSGGRYEQYF.

This clone was seen only once. The rearrangement links TRBV5-6 to TRBJ2-2, with D perhaps TRBD2 (6 bases). This CDR3 contains 18 residues. V was cut by 0 bases and J by 7 bases, with 22 bases left in between. CDR1 is SGHDT and CDR2 is YYEEEE in the germline V gene. The chain's CDR3 is CASSLVGRSAGRVGELFF. The CDR3 DNA follows: TGTGCCAGCAGCTTGGTTGGGCGGTCCGCGGGAAGGGTCGGGGAGCTGTTTTTT. The full variable domain, with the rest looked up from reference TRBV5-6 and TRBJ2-2, is DAGVTQSPTHLIKTRGQQVTLRCSPKSGHDTVSWYQQALGQGPQFIFQYYEEEERQRGNFPDRFSGHQFPNYSSELNVNALLLGDSALYLCASSLVGRSAGRVGELFFGEGSRLTVL.

This chain links TRBV2 with TRBJ1-2; possible D gene TRBD1, 6 bases. This CDR3 is built from 11 residues. V was trimmed by 9 bases and J by 5 bases, leaving 10 bases between them. Germline CDR1 and CDR2: SNHLY and FYNNEI. In DNA form, the CDR3 reads TGTGCCAGATCAGGGGCTTATGGCTACACCTTC. As protein: CARSGAYGYTF.

This chain joins TRBV7-2 and TRBJ2-5; tentatively, D is TRBD2 (5 bases). V gave up 5 bases and J gave up 3 bases, with 13 bases separating them. The germline V gene has CDR1 SGHTA and CDR2 FQGNSA. This CDR3 comprises 14 residues. Here the CDR3 reads CASSGTGNEETQYF. In nucleotides, the CDR3 is TGTGCCAGCAGCGGAACCGGGAACGAAGAGACCCAGTACTTC.

The genes are TRBV11-3 and TRBJ1-1; no clear D gene. Germline V gives CDR1 SGHNT, CDR2 YENEEA. The ends were cut back, 7 bases at V and 3 bases at J, with 12 bases in the middle. This CDR3 has 13 residues. The CDR3 DNA reads as TGTGCCAGCAACGACCTAGGCCACACTGAAGCTTTCTTT. This sequence encodes CASNDLGHTEAFF.

In this sample, this clone turned up a few times. The chain links TRBV29-1 to TRBJ2-1; TRBD2 agrees at 9 bases. The junction had 0 bases not matched to a gene; V was cut back by 3 bases and J by 6 bases. There are 12 residues in the CDR3. Germline CDR1 SQVTM, CDR2 ANQGSEA. The CDR3 loop is CSVDSGSNEQFF. In DNA, the CDR3 is TGCAGCGTTGATAGCGGGAGCAATGAGCAGTTCTTC.

V usage is TRBV28 and J usage is TRBJ2-1; tentatively, D is TRBD2 (5 bases). This CDR3 has 12 amino acids. Per germline, CDR1 MDHEN and CDR2 SYDVKM. Trimming cost V 6 bases and J 8 bases, with 11 bases left between them. The CDR3 DNA sequence: TGTGCCAGCAGCCTAGCCCGGGATGAGCAGTTCTTC. It yields the protein CASSLARDEQFF. Together with reference TRBV28 and TRBJ2-1, the CDR3 gives the full variable domain: DVKVTQSSRYLVKRTGEKVFLECVQDMDHENMFWYRQDPGLGLRLIYFSYDVKMKEKGDIPEGYSVSREKKERFSLILESASTNQTSMYLCASSLARDEQFFGPGTRLTVL.

The V gene is TRBV10-1, the J gene TRBJ2-7; 9 bases line up with TRBD2. The CDR3 sequence is 13 residues long. V shed 6 bases, J shed 2 bases, and the junction held 2 bases outside the gene matches. The germline V gene encodes CDR1 WNHNN and CDR2 SYGVQD (reference sequence). The CDR3 loop is CASRTSGTYEQYF. The CDR3 DNA follows: TGCGCCAGCAGGACTAGCGGCACCTACGAGCAGTACTTC.

The gene calls are TRBV27 and TRBJ1-5, with D perhaps TRBD1 (5 bases). The germline V gene has CDR1 MNHEY and CDR2 SMNVEV (reference sequence). The V gene lost 4 bases and the J gene lost 5 bases, with 15 bases spanning the gap. There are 15 residues in the CDR3. In DNA form, the CDR3 reads TGTGCCAGCAGTTCTCAGGGCAGTGCACATCAGCCCCAGCATTTT. This codes for CASSSQGSAHQPQHF.

V is TRBV12-3 or TRBV12-4 and J is TRBJ2-1; D is perhaps TRBD2 (5 bases). Trimming removed 4 bases from V and 4 bases from J, with 8 bases in between. The CDR3 runs 13 residues. The CDR3 DNA sequence: TGTGCCAGCAGTTCTAGCCGATACAATGAGCAGTTCTTC. This encodes CASSSSRYNEQFF.

The genes are TRBV29-1 and TRBJ2-2; TRBD1 agrees at 7 bases. V shed 3 bases, J shed 0 bases, and the junction held 10 bases outside the gene matches. The CDR3 consists of 17 residues. Per germline, CDR1 SQVTM and CDR2 ANQGSEA. CDR3 nucleotides: TGCAGCGTTGAGTTTTCCCGGGACAGATCGAACACCGGGGAGCTGTTTTTT. It codes for CSVEFSRDRSNTGELFF.

The chain couples TRBV18 to TRBJ1-1; D is uncertain. Germline CDR1 and CDR2: KGHSH and LQKENI. CDR3 length: 20 residues. Trimming removed 3 bases at V and 0 bases at J, with 26 bases between. For the CDR3, the DNA is TGTGCCAGCTCACCGGAGGAGGGAGGGAGGCCAAGCCCCTTGAACACTGAAGCTTTCTTT. Translating it yields CASSPEEGGRPSPLNTEAFF.

V usage is TRBV2 and J usage is TRBJ2-5; weak D call: TRBD1 (7 bases). The CDR3 is made up of 12 amino acids. Per germline, CDR1 SNHLY and CDR2 FYNNEI. CDR3 protein: CVGGQTQETQYF. The CDR3 bases are TGTGTCGGGGGACAGACCCAAGAGACCCAGTACTTC.

The J gene is TRBJ1-1, the V gene TRBV10-3; maybe TRBD1 (6 bases). The CDR3 is 13 amino acids. V was trimmed by 6 bases and J by 5 bases, leaving 13 bases between them. Per the germline V gene, CDR1 is ENHRY and CDR2 is SYGVKD. The CDR3 bases are TGTGCCATCAGAAACCCAGGGGTAACTGAAGCTTTCTTT. Amino acids: CAIRNPGVTEAFF.

The chain has TRBV13 and TRBJ2-5, with D tentatively TRBD2 (5 bases). V was shortened by 6 bases and J by 2 bases, with 7 bases between the two germline ends. CDR1 is PRHDT, CDR2 FYEKMQ, per germline (reference sequence). The CDR3 contains 12 residues. The CDR3 spells CASSQRQETQYF. Written as DNA, the CDR3 is TGTGCCAGCAGTCAGCGGCAAGAGACCCAGTACTTC.